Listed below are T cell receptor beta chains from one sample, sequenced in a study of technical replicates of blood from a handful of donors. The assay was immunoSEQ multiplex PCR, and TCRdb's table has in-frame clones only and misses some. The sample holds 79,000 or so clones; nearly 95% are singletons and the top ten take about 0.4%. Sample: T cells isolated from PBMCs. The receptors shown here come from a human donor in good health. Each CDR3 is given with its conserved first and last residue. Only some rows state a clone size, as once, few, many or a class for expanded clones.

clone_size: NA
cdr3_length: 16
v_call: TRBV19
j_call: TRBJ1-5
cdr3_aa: CASSSTIDRRIQPQHF

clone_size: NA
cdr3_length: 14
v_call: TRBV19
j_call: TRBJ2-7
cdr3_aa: CASKEGQGAYEQYF

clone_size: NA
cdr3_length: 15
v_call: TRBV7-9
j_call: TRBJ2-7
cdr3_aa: CASSLSVAGADEQYF

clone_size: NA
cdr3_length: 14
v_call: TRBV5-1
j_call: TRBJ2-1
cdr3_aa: CASSLGQGYNEQFF

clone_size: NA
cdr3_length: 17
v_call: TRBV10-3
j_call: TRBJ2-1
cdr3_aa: CAISESPTSGPHNEQFF

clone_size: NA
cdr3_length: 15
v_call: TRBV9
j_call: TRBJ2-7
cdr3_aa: CASSVEVLAGSEQYF

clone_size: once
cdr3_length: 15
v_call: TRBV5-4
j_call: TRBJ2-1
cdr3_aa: CASSADRGENNEQFF

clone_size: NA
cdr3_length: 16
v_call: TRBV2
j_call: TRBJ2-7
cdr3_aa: CASSPRDRASSYEQYF

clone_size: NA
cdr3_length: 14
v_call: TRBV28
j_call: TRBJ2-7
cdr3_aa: CASTIIGGVEEQYF

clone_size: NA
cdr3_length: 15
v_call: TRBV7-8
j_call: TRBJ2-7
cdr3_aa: CASSLIAATSYEQYF

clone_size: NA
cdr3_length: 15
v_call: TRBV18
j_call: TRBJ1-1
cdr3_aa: CASSLLQGKGTEAFF

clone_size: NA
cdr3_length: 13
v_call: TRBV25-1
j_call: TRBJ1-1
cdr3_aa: CASLTGTGSEAFF

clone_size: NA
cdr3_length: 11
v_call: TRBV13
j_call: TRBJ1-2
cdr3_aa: CASSLTGGYTF

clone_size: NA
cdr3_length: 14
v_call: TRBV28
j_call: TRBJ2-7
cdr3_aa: CASSDAGTSYEQYF

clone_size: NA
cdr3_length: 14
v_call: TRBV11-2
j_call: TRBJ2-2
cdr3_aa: CASSPITNTGELFF

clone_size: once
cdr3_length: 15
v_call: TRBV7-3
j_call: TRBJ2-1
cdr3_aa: CASSPQERVYNEQFF

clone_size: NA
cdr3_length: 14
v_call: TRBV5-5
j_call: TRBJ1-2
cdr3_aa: CASSLGGQFYGYTF

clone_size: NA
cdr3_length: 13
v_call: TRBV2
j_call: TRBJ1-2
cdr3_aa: CASRGGSHYGYTF

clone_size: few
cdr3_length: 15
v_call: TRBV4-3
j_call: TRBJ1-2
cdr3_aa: CASQPGRVSNYGYTF

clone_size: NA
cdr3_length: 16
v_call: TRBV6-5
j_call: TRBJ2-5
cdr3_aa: CASSYAGTSGGETQYF

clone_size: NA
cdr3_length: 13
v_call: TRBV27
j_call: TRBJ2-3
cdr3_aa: CASSPGSTDTQYF

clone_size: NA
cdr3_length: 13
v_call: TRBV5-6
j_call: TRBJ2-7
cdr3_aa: CASSLASSYEQYF

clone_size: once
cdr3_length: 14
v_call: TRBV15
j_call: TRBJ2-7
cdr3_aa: CATSRGTGTYEQYF

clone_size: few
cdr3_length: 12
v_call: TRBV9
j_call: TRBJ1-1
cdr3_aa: CASGTGNTEAFF